This T cell receptor beta chain emerged from a study of vaccination and CD4 T cells after COVID-19. Study-wide background: For each participant, vaccination comprised two doses of either the BNT162b2 or the mRNA-1273 vaccine.

Turning to this clonotype: Its antigen is undetermined.

Germline V gives CDR1 LNHDA, CDR2 SQIVND (reference sequence). V lost 10 bases and J 3 bases, leaving 15 bases between the germline ends. The CDR3 consists of 13 residues. At the Johns Hopkins FTIC core, DNA taken from cultured CD4+ T cells was sequenced by way of the Oncomine TCR Beta short-read assay. TCRdb re-called the PCR reads through MiXCR, storing one row per CDR3 protein. The top ten hold under 35% of the sample, which has 9,500 to 10,000 distinct CDR3 sequences, about 34% seen once. Treatment noted: roughly 11-day PBMC culture with coronavirus spike peptide pools or control peptides (ViraFEST assay). CD4+ T cells that came from the unexposed donor were collected before the COVID-19 pandemic (2011-2018).

The rearrangement uses TRBV19 and TRBJ2-5; D gene ambiguous. This sequence originates from a human donor in good health. Sequencing was carried out using CD4+ T cells from blood, cultured in vitro. The CDR3 loop is CATGGQKKETQYF. The DNA for the CDR3 is TGTGCCACCGGTGGGCAGAAAAAAGAGACCCAGTACTTC.